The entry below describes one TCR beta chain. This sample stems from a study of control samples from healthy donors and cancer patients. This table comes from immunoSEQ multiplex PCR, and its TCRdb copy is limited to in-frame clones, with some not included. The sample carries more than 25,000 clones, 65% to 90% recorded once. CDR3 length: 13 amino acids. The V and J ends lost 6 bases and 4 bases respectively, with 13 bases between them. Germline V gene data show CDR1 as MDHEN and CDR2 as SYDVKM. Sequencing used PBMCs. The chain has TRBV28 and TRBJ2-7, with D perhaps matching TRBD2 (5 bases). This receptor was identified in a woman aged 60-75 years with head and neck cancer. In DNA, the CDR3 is TGTGCCAGCAGGAATCCTGGAGGTTACGAGCAGTACTTC. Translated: CASRNPGGYEQYF.